These 2 T cell receptor beta chains share one sample of origin, sequenced in a study of cytomegalovirus exposure and HLA in healthy donors. The PCR had 60 Vbeta and 13 Jbeta primers. The method was immunoSEQ multiplex PCR; TCRdb's version includes in-frame clones alone and lacks a portion of them. The sample has about 160,000 clones; around 76% are singletons. The sample comprised PBMCs. The receptor source for this set is a woman aged 40 to 50 in good health and CMV-seronegative.

The rearrangement uses TRBV30 and TRBJ2-3; TRBD2 is a possible D gene (6 bases). Per the germline V gene, CDR1 is GTSNPN and CDR2 is SVGIG (reference sequence). The CDR3 contains 15 residues. V lost 0 bases to trimming and J lost 1 base, with 11 bases between them. CDR3 sequence (DNA): TGTGCCTGGAGTGTCCAACTAGCTGGCACAGATACGCAGTATTTT. It is translated as CAWSVQLAGTDTQYF.

Written as DNA, the CDR3 is TGTGCCAGCTCCCAGTCGAGGGAGACCACTAATGAAAAACTGTTTTTT. Translation: CASSQSRETTNEKLFF. This sequence joins TRBV18 and TRBJ1-4, with D hard to call. Per the germline V gene, CDR1 is KGHSH and CDR2 is LQKENI. CDR3 size: 16 residues. V lost 6 bases, J lost 2 bases, and 16 bases lay in between.